Listed below are T cell receptor beta chains from one sample, sequenced in a study of control samples from healthy donors and cancer patients. TCRdb keeps only in-frame clones here, not all; method: immunoSEQ multiplex PCR. The sample comprises around 94,000 clones, approximately 90% of which are singletons, and over 3% rests with the top ten. Sequencing input: blood. These receptor sequences come from a woman aged 18-30 years in good health. Both conserved end residues are part of each CDR3. The D gene is left open where the match is weak. A clone size is listed for some rows: how often the clone was seen (once, few, many), or a class if it is expanded.

size: NA; D: TRBD2; J: TRBJ2-7; V: TRBV6-5; DNA: TGTGCCAGCAGTTACTCTGGGGGCGGGAGGGAGTACTTC; CDR3: CASSYSGGGREYF
size: NA; D: NA; J: TRBJ1-6; V: TRBV14; DNA: TGTGCCAGCAGCCCAACCGTTGTCCTTGGGCGGAATAATTCACCCCTCCACTTT; CDR3: CASSPTVVLGRNNSPLHF
size: NA; D: NA; J: TRBJ2-3; V: TRBV12-3/TRBV12-4; DNA: TGTGCCAGCAGTTGGGATACGCAGTATTTT; CDR3: CASSWDTQYF
size: NA; D: NA; J: TRBJ1-6; V: TRBV6-1; DNA: TGTGCCAGCAGTGTAGGGGCCCGAGGGTTAGATAATTCACCCCTCCACTTT; CDR3: CASSVGARGLDNSPLHF
size: NA; D: NA; J: TRBJ1-1; V: TRBV3-1/TRBV3-2; DNA: TGTGCCAGCCAAATAGGGCCCCAAGAGGCAGCTTTCTTT; CDR3: CASQIGPQEAAFF
size: once; D: TRBD2; J: TRBJ2-5; V: TRBV5-8; DNA: TGTGCCAGCAGCCCCGGGCGCGTGGATGCGGGGGGAGAGACCCAGTACTTC; CDR3: CASSPGRVDAGGETQYF
size: NA; D: TRBD1; J: TRBJ1-4; V: TRBV4-1; DNA: TGCGCCAGCAGCCCTGGGGGGACAGGTATGGGTCTTGAAGCAACTAATGAAAAACTGTTTTTT; CDR3: CASSPGGTGMGLEATNEKLFF
size: NA; D: TRBD1; J: TRBJ1-2; V: TRBV6-6; DNA: TGTGCCAGCAGTTTACTAGACAGGGTCTATGGCTACACCTTC; CDR3: CASSLLDRVYGYTF
size: NA; D: NA; J: TRBJ2-7; V: TRBV27; DNA: TGTGCCAGCAGTTTAAAGGACCCACCCTACGAGCAGTACTTC; CDR3: CASSLKDPPYEQYF
size: once; D: NA; J: TRBJ2-3; V: TRBV21-1; DNA: TGTGCCAGCAGCAAAGGGTCCGGGGGTCCCTCCACAGATACGCAGTATTTT; CDR3: CASSKGSGGPSTDTQYF
size: NA; D: TRBD1; J: TRBJ1-2; V: TRBV7-8; DNA: TGTGCCAGCAGCTTAGCGGGACAGTATTATGGCTACACCTTC; CDR3: CASSLAGQYYGYTF
size: NA; D: NA; J: TRBJ1-2; V: TRBV2; DNA: TGTGCCAGCAGTGAGTTTAACTATGGCTACACCTTC; CDR3: CASSEFNYGYTF
size: NA; D: NA; J: TRBJ1-6; V: TRBV7-2; DNA: TGTGCCAGCAGCTCAACCGGGGGGGTTAATTCACCCCTCCACTTT; CDR3: CASSSTGGVNSPLHF
size: NA; D: NA; J: TRBJ2-3; V: TRBV3-1/TRBV3-2; DNA: TGTGCCAGCAGCTCCTTGGCGGGGACCTACACAGATACGCAGTATTTT; CDR3: CASSSLAGTYTDTQYF
size: NA; D: TRBD1; J: TRBJ1-1; V: TRBV2; DNA: TGTGCCAGCAGGGGGACAGGAGAAGCTTTCTTT; CDR3: CASRGTGEAFF
size: NA; D: TRBD1; J: TRBJ2-7; V: TRBV4-2; DNA: TGTGCCAGCAGCCAAGACAGGGGACAGGGGGATCGCGAGCAGTACTTC; CDR3: CASSQDRGQGDREQYF
size: NA; D: NA; J: TRBJ1-2; V: TRBV6-5; DNA: TGTGCCAGCAGTTCGGCGGGAACAAACTATGGCTACACCTTC; CDR3: CASSSAGTNYGYTF
size: NA; D: TRBD1; J: TRBJ1-3; V: TRBV27; DNA: TGTGCCAGCAGTCCCTCGGACAGGGGAGGTGGAAACACCATATATTTT; CDR3: CASSPSDRGGGNTIYF
size: NA; D: TRBD1; J: TRBJ1-4; V: TRBV7-6; DNA: TGTGCCAGCAGCTTTAAGGGACAGATGAATGAAAAACTGTTTTTT; CDR3: CASSFKGQMNEKLFF
size: NA; D: NA; J: TRBJ2-7; V: TRBV19; DNA: TGTGCCAGTAGTATCATCATATCACCCTCAAAGCATGAGCAGTACTTC; CDR3: CASSIIISPSKHEQYF
size: NA; D: NA; J: TRBJ1-2; V: TRBV2; DNA: TGTGCCAGCAATTCGGGGGAATTGTTAAACTATGGCTACACCTTC; CDR3: CASNSGELLNYGYTF
size: NA; D: NA; J: TRBJ2-1; V: TRBV5-4; DNA: TGTGCCAGCAGCTTGGGTCCGGTTAGCGATGAGCAGTTCTTC; CDR3: CASSLGPVSDEQFF
size: NA; D: NA; J: TRBJ1-2; V: TRBV2; DNA: TGTGCCAGCAGTGACTCTGGGTCAGGCTATGGCTACACCTTC; CDR3: CASSDSGSGYGYTF
size: NA; D: NA; J: TRBJ1-1; V: TRBV19; DNA: TGTGCCAGTAGTACCCGCGCAGGGGCCTCGACTGAAGCTTTCTTT; CDR3: CASSTRAGASTEAFF